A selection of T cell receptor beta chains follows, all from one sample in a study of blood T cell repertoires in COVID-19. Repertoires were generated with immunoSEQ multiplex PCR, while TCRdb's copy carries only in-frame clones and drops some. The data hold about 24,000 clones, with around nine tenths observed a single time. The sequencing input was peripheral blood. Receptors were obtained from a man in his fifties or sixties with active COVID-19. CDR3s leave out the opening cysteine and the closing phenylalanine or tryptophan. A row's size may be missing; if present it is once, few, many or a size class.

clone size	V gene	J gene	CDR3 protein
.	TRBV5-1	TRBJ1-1	ASSLRTGEGTEAF
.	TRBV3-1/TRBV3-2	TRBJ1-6	ASSPPVAAQHNSPLH
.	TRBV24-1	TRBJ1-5	ATSDSHRGWNQPQH
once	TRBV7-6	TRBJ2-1	ASSLAFGTSGRVNEQF
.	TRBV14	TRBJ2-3	ASSPLRSTDTQY
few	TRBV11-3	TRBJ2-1	ASSLVWGGDEQF
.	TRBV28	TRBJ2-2	ASSLDVCAGELF
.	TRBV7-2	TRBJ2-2	ASSTRTSGRANTGELF
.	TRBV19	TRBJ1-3	ASSIEARGNTIY
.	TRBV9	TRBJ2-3	ASSAGLAGSTDTQY
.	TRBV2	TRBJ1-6	ASRGQGPSTSPLH
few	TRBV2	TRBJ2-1	ASIRDTYNEQF
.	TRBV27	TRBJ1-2	ASSSGANYGYT
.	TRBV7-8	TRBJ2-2	ASSLARAGELF